The sequence of this TCR beta chain was determined in a study of blood T cells in healthy people across ages. Study-wide points: Naive CD4+ cells and diversity were both higher in long-lived donors than in aged donors. The CMV status of each donor remained undetermined, and this could have confounded shifts in expanded clonotypes.

A sample-barcoded 5' primer and a J-beta primer mix were used in a second PCR of roughly 7 to 11 cycles. A tag from a template-switch adaptor with 12 random nucleotides marked each cDNA molecule. TCRdb called the 5' RACE reads again in MiXCR, with one record for every CDR3 protein. The sample has about 690,000 distinct CDR3 sequences, 35% to 50% seen once; the top ten hold about 32%. Of note for this clonotype: Its antigen is not identified.

The extraction recovered at least 5.5 micrograms of total RNA per sample. The source is a man older than 75 in good health. Source material: blood.

The CDR3 region has the DNA TGTGCCAGCAGCTTAGGGGTCGGAGCGGGAGGTGGCAATGAGCAGTTCTTC. It codes for CASSLGVGAGGGNEQFF. The rearrangement links TRBV11-2 to TRBJ2-1; 9 bases agree with TRBD2. The germline V gene has CDR1 SGHAT and CDR2 FQNNGV. After removal of 1 base from V and 6 bases from J, the junction contained 10 bases not matched to a gene. The CDR3 runs to 17 residues. Supplemented by reference TRBV11-2 and TRBJ2-1, the full variable domain reads EAGVAQSPRYKIIEKRQSVAFWCNPISGHATLYWYQQILGQGPKLLIQFQNNGVVDDSQLPKDRFSAERLKGVDSTLKIQPAKLEDSAVYLCASSLGVGAGGGNEQFFGPGTRLTVL.